The rows below give T cell receptor beta chains drawn from one sample of a study of graft-versus-host responses after intestinal transplantation. Measured with immunoSEQ multiplex PCR; TCRdb has only the in-frame clones, and not every one. This repertoire shows 11,000 to 15,000 clones, 35% to 40% found once; its top ten account for around 16%. The sample was alloreactive CD8+ T cells from a mixed lymphocyte reaction culture, taken before intestinal transplant. The receptor source for this set is a human patient who received an intestinal transplant. The CDR3 runs from the conserved cysteine through the conserved F or W. A D gene is named only where the DNA matches it firmly. A row's size may be missing; if present it is once, few, many or a size class.

DNA: TGTGCCACGCGCGGGGACCTCTCCTACGAGCAGTACTTC
CDR3: CATRGDLSYEQYF
J: TRBJ2-7
V: TRBV27
size: few
D: -

DNA: TGTGCCTGGAGTGTACTGGACAGGGCTGGCGAGCAGTACTTC
CDR3: CAWSVLDRAGEQYF
J: TRBJ2-7
V: TRBV30
size: few
D: TRBD1

DNA: TGCAGCGTTGAGGGCCTACTAGCGGGGGCGGGCAATGAGCAGTTCTTC
CDR3: CSVEGLLAGAGNEQFF
J: TRBJ2-1
V: TRBV29-1
size: medium-sized
D: TRBD2

DNA: TGCGCCAGCTCTTTGGAGAACTATGGCTACACCTTC
CDR3: CASSLENYGYTF
J: TRBJ1-2
V: TRBV10-2
size: -
D: -

DNA: TGTGCCAGCAGGTCCACAGGGTTGAATCAGCCCCAGCATTTT
CDR3: CASRSTGLNQPQHF
J: TRBJ1-5
V: TRBV28
size: -
D: -

DNA: TGTGCCAGCAGTCACAGGGGCCCCTACGAGCAGTACTTC
CDR3: CASSHRGPYEQYF
J: TRBJ2-7
V: TRBV6-1
size: -
D: TRBD1

DNA: TGTGCCAGCAGGGTGACAGAATACAATGAGCAGTTCTTC
CDR3: CASRVTEYNEQFF
J: TRBJ2-1
V: TRBV6-1
size: once
D: -

DNA: TGTGCCTGGAGTGCTTTTGTCGGCGGGACCGGGGAGCTGTTTTTT
CDR3: CAWSAFVGGTGELFF
J: TRBJ2-2
V: TRBV30
size: -
D: -

DNA: TGCGCCAGCAGCTTGGCCGGACACGAGCAGTTCTTC
CDR3: CASSLAGHEQFF
J: TRBJ2-1
V: TRBV5-1
size: medium-sized
D: -

DNA: TGTGCCAGCAGCCCAGTGGACAGCATGAACACTGAAGCTTTCTTT
CDR3: CASSPVDSMNTEAFF
J: TRBJ1-1
V: TRBV7-3
size: -
D: -

DNA: TGTGCAAGTCGCTCCAGACTAGCGGGAGGGCCGCGCACAGATACGCAGTATTTT
CDR3: CASRSRLAGGPRTDTQYF
J: TRBJ2-3
V: TRBV12-2
size: -
D: -

DNA: TGTGCCAGCAGCCGACAGGAAAGAGGTAGGAATGAGCAGTTCTTC
CDR3: CASSRQERGRNEQFF
J: TRBJ2-1
V: TRBV7-9
size: -
D: -

DNA: TGTGCCAGCAGTGGACACGCCCCGGGACTAGCGGTCTCTGGGGCCAACGTCCTGACTTTC
CDR3: CASSGHAPGLAVSGANVLTF
J: TRBJ2-6
V: TRBV2
size: -
D: TRBD2

DNA: TGTGCCAGCAGGCGGACTAGCGGGGTCGGAGATACGCAGTATTTT
CDR3: CASRRTSGVGDTQYF
J: TRBJ2-3
V: TRBV6-5
size: -
D: TRBD2

DNA: TGTGCCAGCAGCCGTCGGGGGACCGCCGGGGAGCTGTTTTTT
CDR3: CASSRRGTAGELFF
J: TRBJ2-2
V: TRBV14
size: few
D: -

DNA: TGTGCCAGCAGTTCCCAGACAGTCTCCTACGAGCAGTACTTC
CDR3: CASSSQTVSYEQYF
J: TRBJ2-7
V: TRBV27
size: -
D: -

DNA: TGTGCCAGTACCAAACGCGGCCAGGGAGGCTACACCTTC
CDR3: CASTKRGQGGYTF
J: TRBJ1-2
V: TRBV19
size: -
D: -

DNA: TGCGCCAGCAGCCAAGGGGAGGGCGGCTATGGCTACACCTTC
CDR3: CASSQGEGGYGYTF
J: TRBJ1-2
V: TRBV4-3
size: -
D: -

DNA: TGTGCCTGGAGTGTGGCAGTCCGAAACGCAGAGCAGTACTTC
CDR3: CAWSVAVRNAEQYF
J: TRBJ2-7
V: TRBV30
size: -
D: -

DNA: TGTGCCAGCAGTCTGTACAGGGAGGGTCAAGAGACCCAGTACTTC
CDR3: CASSLYREGQETQYF
J: TRBJ2-5
V: TRBV6-5
size: few
D: -

DNA: TGTGCCAGCAGCTTGATTCGGGGCTACGAGCAGTACTTC
CDR3: CASSLIRGYEQYF
J: TRBJ2-7
V: TRBV11-2
size: few
D: -

DNA: TGTGCCAGCAGCCCTCCTCCGGGACTAGCGGTTTACGAGCAGTACTTC
CDR3: CASSPPPGLAVYEQYF
J: TRBJ2-7
V: TRBV7-3
size: -
D: TRBD2

DNA: TGCGCCAGCAGCTTGGAGAGAGCCTACGAGCAGTACTTC
CDR3: CASSLERAYEQYF
J: TRBJ2-7
V: TRBV5-1
size: -
D: -

DNA: TGTGCCAGCAGCTTATGGGTGGGCATTGAAGCTTTCTTT
CDR3: CASSLWVGIEAFF
J: TRBJ1-1
V: TRBV11-2
size: few
D: -

DNA: TGTGCCAGCAGCGGGAGCGGGAGGGCCGAGGACGGGGAGCTGTTTTTT
CDR3: CASSGSGRAEDGELFF
J: TRBJ2-2
V: TRBV9
size: -
D: TRBD2

DNA: TGTGCCAGCAGACCTGGACAGCTTAGCGAGCAGTACTTC
CDR3: CASRPGQLSEQYF
J: TRBJ2-7
V: TRBV6-5
size: medium-sized
D: -

DNA: TGTGCCAGCAGGAAAGACAGCTATTATAGCAATCAGCCCCAGCATTTT
CDR3: CASRKDSYYSNQPQHF
J: TRBJ1-5
V: TRBV21-1
size: few
D: -

DNA: TGCGCCAGCAGCCAAGGTCCTAGGACAGGGTTGGCAGAGACCCAGTACTTC
CDR3: CASSQGPRTGLAETQYF
J: TRBJ2-5
V: TRBV4-3
size: few
D: TRBD1

DNA: TGTGCCAGCAGCCTATTACAGGGGGCAGGGCAGCCCCAGCATTTT
CDR3: CASSLLQGAGQPQHF
J: TRBJ1-5
V: TRBV4-2
size: -
D: TRBD1

DNA: TGTGCCAGCAGCTTAGCGGTGGGGCGGGAGACCCAGTACTTC
CDR3: CASSLAVGRETQYF
J: TRBJ2-5
V: TRBV7-9
size: few
D: -

DNA: TGCGCCAGCAGCCAAGTACTAGACCGTTGGGGGACCCAGTACTTC
CDR3: CASSQVLDRWGTQYF
J: TRBJ2-5
V: TRBV4-1
size: -
D: -

DNA: TGTGCCAGCAGCCAATCGCGAGGGGCCAACGTCCTGACTTTC
CDR3: CASSQSRGANVLTF
J: TRBJ2-6
V: TRBV16
size: -
D: -

DNA: TGCGCCAGCAGCCCGGGACTAGCGGGACCCTACGAGCAGTACTTC
CDR3: CASSPGLAGPYEQYF
J: TRBJ2-7
V: TRBV4-1
size: many
D: TRBD2

DNA: TGTGCCAGCAGCATGGGACAGGGGGGCGATGAAGCTTTCTTT
CDR3: CASSMGQGGDEAFF
J: TRBJ1-1
V: TRBV5-5
size: -
D: TRBD1

DNA: TGTGCCAGCAGCTTCGGGACAAACTCCTACAATGAGCAGTTCTTC
CDR3: CASSFGTNSYNEQFF
J: TRBJ2-1
V: TRBV6-6
size: few
D: -

DNA: TGCAGCGTTGGACTGACAGGTGACTACGAGCAGTACTTC
CDR3: CSVGLTGDYEQYF
J: TRBJ2-7
V: TRBV29-1
size: -
D: -

DNA: TGTGCCTGGAGTGTCGGAGCGGGGGGGGCAGATACGCAGTATTTT
CDR3: CAWSVGAGGADTQYF
J: TRBJ2-3
V: TRBV30
size: few
D: TRBD2

DNA: TGTGCCAGCAGCGAATGGGGGGGAGAGACCCAGTACTTC
CDR3: CASSEWGGETQYF
J: TRBJ2-5
V: TRBV7-9
size: -
D: TRBD2

DNA: TGTGCCAGCAGTTTAGGGACATCTCAGCCCCAGCATTTT
CDR3: CASSLGTSQPQHF
J: TRBJ1-5
V: TRBV27
size: -
D: -

DNA: TGTGCCAGCAGTTTATCAGCGGCGGGCTCCTACGAGCAGTACTTC
CDR3: CASSLSAAGSYEQYF
J: TRBJ2-7
V: TRBV27
size: -
D: -

DNA: TGTGCCTGGAATAAGGGGGTATCGGGGGATACGCAGTATTTT
CDR3: CAWNKGVSGDTQYF
J: TRBJ2-3
V: TRBV30
size: once
D: -

DNA: TGTGCCGCAAAACTAGCGGGGGCCAACAATGAGCAGTTCTTC
CDR3: CAAKLAGANNEQFF
J: TRBJ2-1
V: TRBV27
size: -
D: TRBD2

DNA: TGCGCCAGCAGCTATGGACAGGGCTTAGAGACCCAGTACTTC
CDR3: CASSYGQGLETQYF
J: TRBJ2-5
V: TRBV5-1
size: -
D: TRBD1

DNA: TGTGCCAGCAGCACCCGGACTAGCGGGGGTAGCACAGATACGCAGTATTTT
CDR3: CASSTRTSGGSTDTQYF
J: TRBJ2-3
V: TRBV7-9
size: -
D: TRBD2

DNA: TGTGCCAGCAGCGTGGGACTACTCTACGAGCAGTACTTC
CDR3: CASSVGLLYEQYF
J: TRBJ2-7
V: TRBV7-6
size: -
D: TRBD2

DNA: TGCAGCGTCCTAGGGGCCGGGGGGAGCACTGAAGCTTTCTTT
CDR3: CSVLGAGGSTEAFF
J: TRBJ1-1
V: TRBV29-1
size: -
D: -

DNA: TGCGCCAGCAGTTGGGGGGATGAGCAGTTCTTC
CDR3: CASSWGDEQFF
J: TRBJ2-1
V: TRBV5-1
size: -
D: -

DNA: TGTGCCAGCAGTTTGGCTAGCGGGGACTACGAGCAGTACTTC
CDR3: CASSLASGDYEQYF
J: TRBJ2-7
V: TRBV6-6
size: -
D: TRBD2

DNA: TGTGCCAGCACCGAGCGGGACCCCTACAATGAGCAGTTCTTC
CDR3: CASTERDPYNEQFF
J: TRBJ2-1
V: TRBV2
size: medium-sized
D: TRBD2

DNA: TGTGCCAGCAGCTTGGCGGGGGATTGGGCAGCGGCTGCCTACAATGAGCAGTTCTTC
CDR3: CASSLAGDWAAAAYNEQFF
J: TRBJ2-1
V: TRBV5-6
size: -
D: -

DNA: TGTGCCAGCCTAAACTACCATGGGTCGGATGAAGCTTTCTTT
CDR3: CASLNYHGSDEAFF
J: TRBJ1-1
V: TRBV6-6
size: few
D: -

DNA: TGTGCCAGCAGAAACGACAGGGGGGGTACTGAAGCTTTCTTT
CDR3: CASRNDRGGTEAFF
J: TRBJ1-1
V: TRBV5-6
size: few
D: TRBD1

DNA: TGTGCCAGCAGCTTAGCCCCCCCTGAGGGCCCCGAGCAGTACTTC
CDR3: CASSLAPPEGPEQYF
J: TRBJ2-7
V: TRBV7-9
size: -
D: -

DNA: TGCGCCAGCAGCTTGGCGCCCAGGGCTCCCTTTAATGAAAAACTGTTTTTT
CDR3: CASSLAPRAPFNEKLFF
J: TRBJ1-4
V: TRBV5-1
size: few
D: -

DNA: TGCAGCGTTGAGATGGGGCAAGCTTTCTTT
CDR3: CSVEMGQAFF
J: TRBJ1-1
V: TRBV29-1
size: few
D: -

DNA: TGTGCCAGCAGCAACGGACAGTCGGGTCCGGGCACAGATACGCAGTATTTT
CDR3: CASSNGQSGPGTDTQYF
J: TRBJ2-3
V: TRBV21-1
size: -
D: -

DNA: TGTGCCACCTTCCCGTCACCGGGGGATAACTATGGCTACACCTTC
CDR3: CATFPSPGDNYGYTF
J: TRBJ1-2
V: TRBV6-5
size: few
D: -

DNA: TGCAGCGTAAACTATGGCTACACCTTC
CDR3: CSVNYGYTF
J: TRBJ1-2
V: TRBV20-1
size: few
D: -

DNA: TGTGCCAGCAGTTTATTGGAGGCGGGAGGGGCCTACGAGCAGTACTTC
CDR3: CASSLLEAGGAYEQYF
J: TRBJ2-7
V: TRBV28
size: -
D: TRBD2